Below, one T cell receptor (beta chain) is given with its context. Its target is not known. The sample is drawn from a study of T cell repertoires in cytomegalovirus infection. Study background: The public TCR beta signatures pointed to both CMV infection and matching HLA type.

Germline V gives CDR1 MGHRA, CDR2 YSYEKL. Between the trimmed V and J ends, which lost 0 bases and 6 bases, there was a span of 8 bases. This CDR3 is 13 amino acids long. Study conclusions and caveats: Summed frequency of shared TCR beta families picked out CMV carriers who also had the relevant HLA. The study found HLA-C-restricted CMV-specific TCR beta clonotypes dominating the ex vivo response.

TCRdb re-called the reads through MiXCR, storing one row per CDR3 protein. The table lists 600,000 to 800,000 distinct CDR3 sequences, roughly a quarter of them singletons. The TCR was taken from a human donor in good health (CMV status not recorded). Some clones in this sample may be carry-over from other donors' samples. The sequencing input was CD8+ T cells from PBMCs. The chain links TRBV4-1 to TRBJ1-2; unclear D gene. The CDR3 nucleotides are TGCGCCAGCAGCCAAGATTCTATCGATGGCTACACCTTC. Amino acid sequence: CASSQDSIDGYTF.